This entry is about one T cell receptor beta chain. Its antigen is unknown. These data come from a study of OX40 agonist ivuxolimab in advanced cancers. Study-wide background: People in dose escalation had one of these cancers: hepatocellular carcinoma, melanoma, renal cell or head and neck cancer. From 23 to 79 years was the age range, with a mean of roughly 64 years, and 65% to 90% were male.

V shed 9 bases and J shed 6 bases, with 20 bases lying between them. The CDR3 covers 14 residues. CDR1 and CDR2 from the germline V gene are MDHEN and SYDVKM. Study-level points and caveats: Expanded peripheral T cells had an undetermined antigen specificity.

Assay: immunoSEQ multiplex PCR; the TCRdb copy retains only in-frame clones and omits some. Of roughly 120,000 clones listed, around 90% were seen once; the top ten hold under 0.85%. The receptor's source is an adult with an advanced solid tumor such as melanoma, head and neck, liver or kidney cancer. This material consisted of CD4+ or CD8+ T cells sorted from blood, taken in a trial of the OX40 agonist ivuxolimab. The chain employs TRBV28 and TRBJ1-2, with D perhaps TRBD1 (5 bases). The CDR3 region is CASAWPGRRNGYTF. The DNA of the CDR3 is TGTGCCAGTGCCTGGCCAGGGAGGAGGAATGGCTACACCTTC.